The clone carrying this T cell receptor beta chain has just one count. Its antigen is undetermined. This sample is part of a study of cytomegalovirus exposure and HLA in healthy donors. Clones were read by immunoSEQ multiplex PCR, and TCRdb kept only the in-frame ones, dropping some. The sample lists approximately 46,000 clones; more than 85% were seen once. Points from the study as a whole: Cytomegalovirus association was listed for approximately 160 TCR beta chains.

Germline V gene lookup returns CDR1 SGDLS and CDR2 YYNGEE. V dropped 3 bases and J dropped 3; count of bases not matched to a gene: 6. The CDR3 loop spans 18 amino acids. The sequenced sample consisted of PBMCs. This chain uses TRBV9 with TRBJ2-1; 16 positions match TRBD2. This clonotype was obtained from a woman aged 18-29 years in good health and CMV-seronegative. The DNA of the CDR3 is TGTGCCAGCAGCGATACGGGGACTAGCGGGGGGGGCTACAATGAGCAGTTCTTC. Translation: CASSDTGTSGGGYNEQFF.